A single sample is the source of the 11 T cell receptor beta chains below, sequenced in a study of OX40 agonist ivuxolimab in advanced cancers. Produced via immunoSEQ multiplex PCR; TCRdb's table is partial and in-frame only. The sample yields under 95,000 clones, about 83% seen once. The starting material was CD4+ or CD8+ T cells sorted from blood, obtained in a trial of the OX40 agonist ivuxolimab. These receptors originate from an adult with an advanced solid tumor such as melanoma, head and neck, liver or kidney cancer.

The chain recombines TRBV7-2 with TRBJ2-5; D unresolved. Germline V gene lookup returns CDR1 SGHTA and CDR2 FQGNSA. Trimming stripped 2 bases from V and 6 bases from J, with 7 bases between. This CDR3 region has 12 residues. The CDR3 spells CASSLSRKTQYF. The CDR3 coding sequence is TGTGCCAGCAGCTTAAGTCGAAAGACCCAGTACTTC.

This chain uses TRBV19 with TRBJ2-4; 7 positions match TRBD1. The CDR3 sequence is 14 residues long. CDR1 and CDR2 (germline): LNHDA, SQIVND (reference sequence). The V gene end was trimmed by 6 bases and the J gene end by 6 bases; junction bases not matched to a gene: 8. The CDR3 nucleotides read TGTGCCAGTAGCCTTACCGGGACAGCAAACATTCAGTACTTC. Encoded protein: CASSLTGTANIQYF.

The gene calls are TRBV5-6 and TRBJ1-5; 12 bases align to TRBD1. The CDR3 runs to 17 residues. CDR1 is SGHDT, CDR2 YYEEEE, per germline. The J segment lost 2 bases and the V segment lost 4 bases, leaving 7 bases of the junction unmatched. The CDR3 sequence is CASSHRDRGRGNQPQHF. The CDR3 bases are TGTGCCAGCAGCCACCGGGACAGGGGGCGCGGCAATCAGCCCCAGCATTTT.

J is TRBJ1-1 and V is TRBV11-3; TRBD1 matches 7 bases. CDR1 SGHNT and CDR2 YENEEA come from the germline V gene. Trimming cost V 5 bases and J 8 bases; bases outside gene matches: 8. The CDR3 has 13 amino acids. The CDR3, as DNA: TGTGCCAGCAGCCCCCCAGGGGGAACCGAAGCTTTCTTT. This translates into CASSPPGGTEAFF.

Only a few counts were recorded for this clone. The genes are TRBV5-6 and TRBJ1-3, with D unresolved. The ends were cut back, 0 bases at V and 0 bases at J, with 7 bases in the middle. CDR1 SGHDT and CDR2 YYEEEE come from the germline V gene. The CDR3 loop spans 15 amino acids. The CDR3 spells CASSLGFYSGNTIYF. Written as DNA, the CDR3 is TGTGCCAGCAGCTTGGGATTCTACTCTGGAAACACCATATATTTT.

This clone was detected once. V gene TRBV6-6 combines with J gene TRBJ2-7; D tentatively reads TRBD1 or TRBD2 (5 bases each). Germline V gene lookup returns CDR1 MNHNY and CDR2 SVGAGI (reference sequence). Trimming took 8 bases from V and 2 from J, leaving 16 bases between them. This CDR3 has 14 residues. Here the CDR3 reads CASGAGGSTYEQYF. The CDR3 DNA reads TGTGCCAGCGGAGCTGGGGGATCTACCTACGAGCAGTACTTC.

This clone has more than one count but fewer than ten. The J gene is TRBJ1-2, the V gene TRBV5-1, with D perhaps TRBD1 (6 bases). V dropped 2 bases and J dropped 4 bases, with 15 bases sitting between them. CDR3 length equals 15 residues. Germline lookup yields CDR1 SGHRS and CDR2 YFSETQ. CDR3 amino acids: CASSFIGGAGYGYTF. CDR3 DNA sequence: TGCGCCAGCAGCTTTATAGGGGGGGCTGGCTATGGCTACACCTTC.

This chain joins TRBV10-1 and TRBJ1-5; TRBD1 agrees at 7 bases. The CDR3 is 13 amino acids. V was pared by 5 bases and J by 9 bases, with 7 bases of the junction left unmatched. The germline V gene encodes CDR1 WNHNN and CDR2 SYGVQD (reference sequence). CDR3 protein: CASSRDSSMPQHF. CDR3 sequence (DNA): TGCGCCAGCAGTAGGGACAGTAGTATGCCCCAGCATTTT.

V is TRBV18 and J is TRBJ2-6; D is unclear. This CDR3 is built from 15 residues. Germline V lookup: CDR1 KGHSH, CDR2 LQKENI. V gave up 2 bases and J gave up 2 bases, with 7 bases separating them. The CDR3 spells CASSPGITGANVLTF. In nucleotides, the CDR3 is TGTGCCAGCTCACCAGGGATCACTGGGGCCAACGTCCTGACTTTC. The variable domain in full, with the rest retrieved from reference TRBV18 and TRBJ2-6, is NAGVMQNPRHLVRRRGQEARLRCSPMKGHSHVYWYRQLPEEGLKFMVYLQKENIIDESGMPKERFSAEFPKEGPSILRIQQVVRGDSAAYFCASSPGITGANVLTFGAGSRLTVL.

The CDR3 nucleotides are TGTGCCAGCAGTCCCCAACTAGCGGGGGCCGGGGAGCTGTTTTTT. Protein sequence: CASSPQLAGAGELFF. V gene TRBV6-5 combines with J gene TRBJ2-2, with 11 bases identical to TRBD2. There are 15 residues in the CDR3. V lost 5 bases, J lost 6 bases, and 5 bases stayed unmatched. In germline, CDR1 is MNHEY, CDR2 SVGAGI.

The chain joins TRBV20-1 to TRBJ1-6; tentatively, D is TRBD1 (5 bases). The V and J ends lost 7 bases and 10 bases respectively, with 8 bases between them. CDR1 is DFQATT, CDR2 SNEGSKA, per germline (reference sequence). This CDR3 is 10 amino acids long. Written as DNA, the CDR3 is TGCAGTGAAGCAGGGTCACCCCTCCACTTT. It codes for CSEAGSPLHF.